A selection of T cell receptor beta chains follows, all from one sample in a study of shared clonotypes between healthy human individuals. Produced via immunoSEQ multiplex PCR; TCRdb's table is partial and in-frame only. The table shows over 700,000 clones, with 72% occurring only once. Sequencing input: memory CD4+ T cells sorted from blood. The receptors come from a woman in her 30s in good health. CDR3s leave out the opening cysteine and the closing phenylalanine or tryptophan.

j_gene	v_gene	CDR3aa
TRBJ2-7	TRBV28	ASSPYPGQGAHEQY
TRBJ2-7	TRBV10-2	ASSELGHSYEQY
TRBJ2-1	TRBV5-4	ASSWLAGGGHNEQF
TRBJ2-5	TRBV19	ASSILGTTEETQY
TRBJ2-7	TRBV5-3	ARSQGSQY
TRBJ2-3	TRBV19	ASTTGGDPDTQY
TRBJ2-7	TRBV5-1	ASSLALDPYEQY
TRBJ2-1	TRBV5-1	ASSLSLAGENEQF
TRBJ2-2	TRBV5-1	ASIKNPRGNTGELF
TRBJ1-2	TRBV30	AWSSQVAYGYT
TRBJ2-7	TRBV6-5	ASSYSLAGSSYEQY
TRBJ1-3	TRBV11-2	ASSALRGSGNTIY
TRBJ1-5	TRBV27	ASSAIQPQH
TRBJ2-7	TRBV5-4	ASSPSRTGLSYEQY
TRBJ2-1	TRBV2	ASNGLAGDSYNEQF
TRBJ2-7	TRBV27	ASSLSNRNYEQY
TRBJ2-7	TRBV6-1	ASIVDRPYYEQY
TRBJ2-5	TRBV18	ASSRLAQETQY
TRBJ2-5	TRBV5-1	ASSSGTSEQETQY
TRBJ2-7	TRBV5-4	ASSLGTRSYEQY
TRBJ2-5	TRBV25-1	ASRGTSGDNQY
TRBJ2-1	TRBV7-8	ASSLGPKQF
TRBJ1-4	TRBV30	AWSVLGRGNEKLF
TRBJ2-2	TRBV7-2	ASSSGLAGVNTGELF
TRBJ2-1	TRBV7-9	ASSLQGVGNEQF
TRBJ2-5	TRBV5-1	ASSSGTSETQY
TRBJ2-3	TRBV5-4	ASSLALAAADTQY
TRBJ1-1	TRBV9	ASSVVTDTEAF
TRBJ2-7	TRBV6-1	ASSPEGLSAHEQY
TRBJ2-7	TRBV29-1	SAGEQHYEQY
TRBJ1-2	TRBV2	ASSPRSGGYT
TRBJ1-1	TRBV6-5	ASSYSTGPGGKAF
TRBJ2-3	TRBV9	ASSVGQAGMSRDTQY
TRBJ1-1	TRBV5-1	ASSWGHPEAEAF
TRBJ2-1	TRBV6-1	ASSPPVPSYNEQF
TRBJ1-4	TRBV5-4	ASSLGGTNEKLF
TRBJ1-5	TRBV11-2	ASSPKVVAGSGQPQH
TRBJ1-1	TRBV6-1	ASSERSRNTEAF
TRBJ2-7	TRBV10-3	AISERGRDGAEQY
TRBJ2-3	TRBV5-1	ASSLIALKTDTQY
TRBJ2-1	TRBV6-5	ASSYSQGSNEQF
TRBJ2-2	TRBV2	ASRQQNTGELF
TRBJ2-4	TRBV19	ASRGTGGIAKNIQY
TRBJ2-6	TRBV5-1	ASSTTSGTGSGANVLT
TRBJ2-7	TRBV2	ASSGWGMGKLAYEQY
TRBJ1-1	TRBV28	ASSSEFGTEAF
TRBJ1-1	TRBV6-5	ASSTTVSEAF